This TCR beta chain comes out of a study of T cell responses to AZD1222 COVID-19 vaccine. Assay used: immunoSEQ multiplex PCR; TCRdb lists only in-frame clones, some missing. The sample lists over 100,000 clones, 75% to 90% occurring once. Specimen: peripheral blood, collected on day 0 of AZD1222 vaccination. The origin of this receptor is an adult in good health.

In DNA form, the CDR3 reads TGTGCCATCAGTGAGTCGAGGCAGGAGATCGGCTACACCTTC. It codes for CAISESRQEIGYTF. The chain joins TRBV10-3 to TRBJ1-2; D uncertain. CDR3 length: 14 amino acids. CDR1 and CDR2 from the germline V gene are ENHRY and SYGVKD. Trimming took 0 bases from V and 8 from J, leaving 13 bases between them.